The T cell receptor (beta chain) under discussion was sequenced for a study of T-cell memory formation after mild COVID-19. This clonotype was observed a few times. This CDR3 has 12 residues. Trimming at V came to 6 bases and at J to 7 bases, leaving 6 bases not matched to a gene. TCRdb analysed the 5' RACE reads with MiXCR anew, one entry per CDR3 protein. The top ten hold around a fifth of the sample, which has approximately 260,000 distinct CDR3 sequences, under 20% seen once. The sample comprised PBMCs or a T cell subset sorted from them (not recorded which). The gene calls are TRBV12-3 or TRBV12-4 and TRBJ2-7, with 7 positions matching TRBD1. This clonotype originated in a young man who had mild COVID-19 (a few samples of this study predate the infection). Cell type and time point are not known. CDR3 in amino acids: CASSLTGREQYF. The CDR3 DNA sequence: TGTGCCAGCAGCTTGACAGGGCGAGAGCAGTACTTC.